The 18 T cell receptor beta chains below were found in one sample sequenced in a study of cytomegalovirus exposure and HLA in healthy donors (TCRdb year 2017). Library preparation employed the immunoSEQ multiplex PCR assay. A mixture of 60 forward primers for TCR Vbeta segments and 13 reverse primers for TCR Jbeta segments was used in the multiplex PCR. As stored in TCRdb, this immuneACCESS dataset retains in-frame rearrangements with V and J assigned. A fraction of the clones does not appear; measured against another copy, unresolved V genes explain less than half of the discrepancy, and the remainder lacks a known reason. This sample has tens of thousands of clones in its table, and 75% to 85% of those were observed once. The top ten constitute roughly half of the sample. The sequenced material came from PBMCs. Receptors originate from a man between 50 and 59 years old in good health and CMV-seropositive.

The CDR3 sequence is CASSFTSGGSNEQFF. The CDR3 region has the DNA TGTGCCAGCAGCTTCACTAGCGGGGGGAGCAATGAGCAGTTCTTC. V usage is TRBV11-2 and J usage is TRBJ2-1; 12 bases are a match to TRBD2. The CDR3 consists of 15 residues. V was pared by 3 bases and J by 6 bases, with 3 bases of the junction left unmatched. Germline assignment: CDR1 SGHAT and CDR2 FQNNGV.

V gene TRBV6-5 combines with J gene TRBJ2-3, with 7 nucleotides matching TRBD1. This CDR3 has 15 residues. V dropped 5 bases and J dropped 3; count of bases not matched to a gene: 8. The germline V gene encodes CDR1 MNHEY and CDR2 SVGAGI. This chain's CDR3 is CASSKTGLVTDTQYF. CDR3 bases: TGTGCCAGCAGTAAGACAGGGTTAGTGACAGATACGCAGTATTTT.

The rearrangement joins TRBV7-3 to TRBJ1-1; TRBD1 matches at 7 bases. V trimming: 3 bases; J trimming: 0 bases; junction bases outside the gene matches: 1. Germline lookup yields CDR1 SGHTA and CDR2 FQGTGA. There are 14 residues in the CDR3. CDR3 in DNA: TGTGCCAGCAGCTTGGGACAGTTGAACACTGAAGCTTTCTTT. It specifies CASSLGQLNTEAFF.

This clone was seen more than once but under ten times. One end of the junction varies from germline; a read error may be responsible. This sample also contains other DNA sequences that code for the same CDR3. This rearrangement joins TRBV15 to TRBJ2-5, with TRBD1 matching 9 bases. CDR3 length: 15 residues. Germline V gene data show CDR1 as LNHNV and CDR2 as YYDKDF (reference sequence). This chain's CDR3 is CATSLQGAPAETQYF. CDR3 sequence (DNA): TGTGCCACCAGTCTACAGGGGGCGCCTGCGGAGACACAGTACTTC.

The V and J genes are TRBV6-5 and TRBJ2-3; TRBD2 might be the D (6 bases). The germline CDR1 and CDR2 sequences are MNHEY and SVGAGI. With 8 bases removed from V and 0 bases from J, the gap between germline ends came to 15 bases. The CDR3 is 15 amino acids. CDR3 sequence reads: CASLPGVTSTDTQYF. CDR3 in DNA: TGTGCCAGCTTGCCGGGAGTTACTAGCACAGATACGCAGTATTTT.

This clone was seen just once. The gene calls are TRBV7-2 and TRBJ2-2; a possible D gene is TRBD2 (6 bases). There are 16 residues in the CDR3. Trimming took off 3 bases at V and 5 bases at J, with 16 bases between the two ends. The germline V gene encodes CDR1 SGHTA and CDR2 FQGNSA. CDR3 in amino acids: CASSFGLSTRTGELFF. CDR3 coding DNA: TGTGCCAGCAGCTTCGGACTATCTACGAGAACCGGGGAGCTGTTTTTT.

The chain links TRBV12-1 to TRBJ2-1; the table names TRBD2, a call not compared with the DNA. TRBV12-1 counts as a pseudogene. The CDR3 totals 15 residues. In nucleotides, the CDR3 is TGTGCCAGCAGCCTAGAACCTAGCGGGGACACGGGGCAGTTCTTC. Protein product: CASSLEPSGDTGQFF.

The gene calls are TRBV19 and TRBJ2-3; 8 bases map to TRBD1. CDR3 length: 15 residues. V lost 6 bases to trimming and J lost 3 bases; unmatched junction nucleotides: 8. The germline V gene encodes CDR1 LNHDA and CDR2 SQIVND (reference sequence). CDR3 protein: CASRVGQGATDTQYF. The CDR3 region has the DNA TGTGCCAGTAGGGTCGGGCAGGGGGCAACAGATACGCAGTATTTT.

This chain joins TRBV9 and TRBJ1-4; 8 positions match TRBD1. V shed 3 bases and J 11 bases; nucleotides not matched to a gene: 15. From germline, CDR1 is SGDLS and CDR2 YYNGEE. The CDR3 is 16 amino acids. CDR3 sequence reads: CASSANRGAGGGKLFF. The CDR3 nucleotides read TGTGCCAGCAGCGCTAATCGCGGGGCAGGGGGCGGTAAACTGTTTTTT.

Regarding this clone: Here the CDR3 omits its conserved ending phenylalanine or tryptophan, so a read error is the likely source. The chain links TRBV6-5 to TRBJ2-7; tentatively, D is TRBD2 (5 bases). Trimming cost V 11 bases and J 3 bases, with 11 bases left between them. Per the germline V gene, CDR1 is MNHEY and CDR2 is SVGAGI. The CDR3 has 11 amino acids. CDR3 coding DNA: TGTGCCTCTCAGCGGAACTACGAGCAGTACTTG. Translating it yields CASQRNYEQYL.

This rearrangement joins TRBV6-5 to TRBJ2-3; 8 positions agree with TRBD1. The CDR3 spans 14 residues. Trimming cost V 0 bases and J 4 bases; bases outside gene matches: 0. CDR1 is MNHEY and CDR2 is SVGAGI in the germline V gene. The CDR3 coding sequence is TGTGCCAGCAGTTACTCGGACAGGGCAGATACGCAGTATTTT. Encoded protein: CASSYSDRADTQYF.

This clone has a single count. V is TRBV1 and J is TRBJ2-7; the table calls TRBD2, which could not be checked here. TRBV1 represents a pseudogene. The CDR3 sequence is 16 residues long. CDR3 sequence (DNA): TGCACCAGCAGCCAAGGAGGACTAGCGGGAGGCTACGAGCAGTACTTC. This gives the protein CTSSQGGLAGGYEQYF.

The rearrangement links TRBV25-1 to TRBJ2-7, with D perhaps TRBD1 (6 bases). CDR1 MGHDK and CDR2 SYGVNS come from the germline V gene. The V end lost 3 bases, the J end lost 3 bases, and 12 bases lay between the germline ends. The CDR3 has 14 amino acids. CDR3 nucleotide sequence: TGTGCCAGCAGTGAGGGTACAGGGATCTACGAGCAGTACTTC. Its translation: CASSEGTGIYEQYF.

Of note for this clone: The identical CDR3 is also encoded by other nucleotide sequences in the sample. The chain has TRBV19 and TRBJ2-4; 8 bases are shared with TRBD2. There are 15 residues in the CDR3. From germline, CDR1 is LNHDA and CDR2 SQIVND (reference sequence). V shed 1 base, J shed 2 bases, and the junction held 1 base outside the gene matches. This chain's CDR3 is CASSIGGGSKNIQYF. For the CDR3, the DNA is TGTGCCAGTAGTATAGGCGGGGGGTCCAAAAACATTCAGTACTTC. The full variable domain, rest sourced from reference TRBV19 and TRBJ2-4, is DGGITQSPKYLFRKEGQNVTLSCEQNLNHDAMYWYRQDPGQGLRLIYYSQIVNDFQKGDIAEGYSVSREKKESFPLTVTSAQKNPTAFYLCASSIGGGSKNIQYFGAGTRLSVL.

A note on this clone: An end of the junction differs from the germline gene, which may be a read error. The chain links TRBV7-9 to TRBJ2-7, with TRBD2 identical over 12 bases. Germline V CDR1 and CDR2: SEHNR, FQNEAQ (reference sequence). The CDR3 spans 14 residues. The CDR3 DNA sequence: TGTTCCAGCAGCTCAACTAGCGGGGGGTACGAGCAGTACTTC. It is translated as CSSSSTSGGYEQYF.

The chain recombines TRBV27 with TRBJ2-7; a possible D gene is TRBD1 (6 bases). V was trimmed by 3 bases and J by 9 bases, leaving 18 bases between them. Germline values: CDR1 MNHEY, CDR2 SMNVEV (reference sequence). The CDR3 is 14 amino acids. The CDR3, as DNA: TGTGCCAGCAGTTTTGGTCAGGGGCGGTTTGTGCAGTACTTC. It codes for CASSFGQGRFVQYF.

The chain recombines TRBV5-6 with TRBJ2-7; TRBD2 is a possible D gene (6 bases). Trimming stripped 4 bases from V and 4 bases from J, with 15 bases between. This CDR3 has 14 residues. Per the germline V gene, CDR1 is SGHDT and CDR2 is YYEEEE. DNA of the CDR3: TGTGCCAGCAGCCCCCCGGACTACCAATACGAGCAGTACTTC. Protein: CASSPPDYQYEQYF.

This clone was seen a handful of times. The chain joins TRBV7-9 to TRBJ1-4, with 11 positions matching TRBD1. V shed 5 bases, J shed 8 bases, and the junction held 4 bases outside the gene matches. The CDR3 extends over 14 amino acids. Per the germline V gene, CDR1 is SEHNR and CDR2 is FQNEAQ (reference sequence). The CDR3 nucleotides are TGTGCCAGCAGCCGGACAGGGGGCAACGAAAAACTGTTTTTT. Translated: CASSRTGGNEKLFF. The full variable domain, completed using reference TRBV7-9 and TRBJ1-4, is DTGVSQNPRHKITKRGQNVTFRCDPISEHNRLYWYRQTLGQGPEFLTYFQNEAQLEKSRLLSDRFSAERPKGSFSTLEIQRTEQGDSAMYLCASSRTGGNEKLFFGSGTQLSVL.